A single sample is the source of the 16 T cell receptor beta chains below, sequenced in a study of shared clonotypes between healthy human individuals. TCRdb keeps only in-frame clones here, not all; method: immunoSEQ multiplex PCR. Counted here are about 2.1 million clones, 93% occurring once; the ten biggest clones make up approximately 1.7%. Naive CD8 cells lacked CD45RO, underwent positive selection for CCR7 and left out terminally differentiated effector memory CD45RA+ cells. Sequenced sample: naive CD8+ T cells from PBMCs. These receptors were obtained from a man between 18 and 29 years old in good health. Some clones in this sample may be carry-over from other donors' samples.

This chain's CDR3 is CASSRIGTSVPPTTETQYF. CDR3 in DNA: TGCGCCAGCAGCAGAATCGGGACTAGCGTTCCACCTACCACAGAGACCCAGTACTTC. The rearrangement links TRBV5-1 to TRBJ2-5; 10 bases align to TRBD2. With V trimmed by 4 bases and J by 4 bases, 19 bases remained unmatched. The germline V gene has CDR1 SGHRS and CDR2 YFSETQ. The CDR3 is 19 residues long.

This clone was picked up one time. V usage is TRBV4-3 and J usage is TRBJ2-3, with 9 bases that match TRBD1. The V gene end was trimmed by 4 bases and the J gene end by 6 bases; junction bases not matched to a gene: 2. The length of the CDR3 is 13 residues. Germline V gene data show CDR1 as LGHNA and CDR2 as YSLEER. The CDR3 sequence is CASSRDRDDTQYF. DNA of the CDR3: TGCGCCAGCAGCCGGGACAGGGATGATACGCAGTATTTT.

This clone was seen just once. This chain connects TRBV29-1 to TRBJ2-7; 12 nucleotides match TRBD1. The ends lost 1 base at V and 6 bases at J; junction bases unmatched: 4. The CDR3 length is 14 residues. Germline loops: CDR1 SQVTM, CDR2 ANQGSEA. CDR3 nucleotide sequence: TGCAGCGTTGAAGTTAGGGACAGGGGGCGCGAGCAGTACTTC. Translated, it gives CSVEVRDRGREQYF.

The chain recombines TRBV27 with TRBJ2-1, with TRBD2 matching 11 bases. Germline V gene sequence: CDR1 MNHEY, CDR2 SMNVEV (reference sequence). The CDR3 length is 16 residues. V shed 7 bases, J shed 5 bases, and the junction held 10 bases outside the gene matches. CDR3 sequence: CASTLRTSGSNNEQFF. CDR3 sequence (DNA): TGTGCCAGCACTTTGCGGACTAGCGGGTCGAACAATGAGCAGTTCTTC.

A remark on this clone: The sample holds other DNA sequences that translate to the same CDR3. This CDR3 is CASGSGVYEQYF. For the CDR3, the DNA is TGTGCCAGCGGATCCGGGGTCTACGAGCAGTACTTC. The chain links TRBV27 to TRBJ2-7; weak D call: TRBD2 (5 bases). This CDR3 is 12 amino acids long. CDR1 is MNHEY, CDR2 SMNVEV, per germline (reference sequence). Trimming shortened V by 8 bases and J by 3 bases, and 11 bases separated the two germline ends.

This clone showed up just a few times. DNA for the CDR3: TGTGCCATCAGTCATGGAATTCAGAGGACTGAAGCTTTCTTT. Translated: CAISHGIQRTEAFF. The rearrangement links TRBV10-3 to TRBJ1-1; D is undetermined. Trimming left V 5 bases short and J 5 bases short, with 15 bases between. CDR3 length: 14 amino acids. The germline gives CDR1 ENHRY, CDR2 SYGVKD.

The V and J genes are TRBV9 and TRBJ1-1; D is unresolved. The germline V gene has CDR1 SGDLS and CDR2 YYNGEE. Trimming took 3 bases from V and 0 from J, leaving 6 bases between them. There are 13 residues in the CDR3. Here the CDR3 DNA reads TGTGCCAGCAGCGACGGGCTGAACACTGAAGCTTTCTTT. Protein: CASSDGLNTEAFF.

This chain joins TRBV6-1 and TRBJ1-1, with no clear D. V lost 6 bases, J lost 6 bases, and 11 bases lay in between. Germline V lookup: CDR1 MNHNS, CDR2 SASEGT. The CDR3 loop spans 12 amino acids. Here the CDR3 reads CASRTGGAEAFF. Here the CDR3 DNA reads TGTGCCAGCAGGACGGGCGGGGCTGAAGCTTTCTTT.

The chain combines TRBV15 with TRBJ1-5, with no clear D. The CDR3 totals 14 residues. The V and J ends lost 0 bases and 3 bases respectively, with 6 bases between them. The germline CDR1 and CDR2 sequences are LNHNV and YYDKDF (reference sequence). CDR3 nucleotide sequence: TGTGCCACCAGCAGAGATGCCTCCAATCAGCCCCAGCATTTT. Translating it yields CATSRDASNQPQHF.

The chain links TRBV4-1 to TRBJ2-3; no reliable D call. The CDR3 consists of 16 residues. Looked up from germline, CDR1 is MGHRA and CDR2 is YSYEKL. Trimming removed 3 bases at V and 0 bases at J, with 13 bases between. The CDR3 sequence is CASSQIIGASTDTQYF. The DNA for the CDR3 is TGCGCCAGCAGCCAGATAATAGGAGCTAGCACAGATACGCAGTATTTT.

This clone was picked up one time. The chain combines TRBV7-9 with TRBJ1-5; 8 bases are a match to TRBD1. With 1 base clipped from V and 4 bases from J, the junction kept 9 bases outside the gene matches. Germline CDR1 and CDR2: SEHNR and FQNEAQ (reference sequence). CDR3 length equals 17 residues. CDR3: CASSLEPGGARNQPQHF. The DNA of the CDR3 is TGTGCCAGCAGCTTAGAGCCAGGGGGCGCGAGGAATCAGCCCCAGCATTTT.

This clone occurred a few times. The CDR3 loop reads CASSVGGMGNQPQHF. The CDR3 coding sequence is TGTGCCAGCAGCGTAGGAGGGATGGGCAATCAGCCCCAGCATTTT. The chain recombines TRBV9 with TRBJ1-5; D gene uncertain. Germline V gene lookup returns CDR1 SGDLS and CDR2 YYNGEE. Trimming shortened V by 0 bases and J by 2 bases, and 9 bases separated the two germline ends. The CDR3 consists of 15 residues.

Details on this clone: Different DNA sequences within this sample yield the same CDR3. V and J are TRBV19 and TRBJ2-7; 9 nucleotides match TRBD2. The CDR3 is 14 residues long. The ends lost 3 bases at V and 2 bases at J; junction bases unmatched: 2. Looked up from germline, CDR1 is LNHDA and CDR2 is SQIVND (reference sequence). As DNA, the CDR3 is TGTGCCAGTAGTATTTTAGCGGGGGCCTACGAGCAGTACTTC. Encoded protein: CASSILAGAYEQYF.

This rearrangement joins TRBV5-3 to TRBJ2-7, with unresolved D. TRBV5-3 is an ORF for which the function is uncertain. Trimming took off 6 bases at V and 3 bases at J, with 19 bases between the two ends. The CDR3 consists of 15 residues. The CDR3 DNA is TGTGCCAGAAACTACCCAGCCCGAGATTTCTACGAGCAGTACTTC. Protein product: CARNYPARDFYEQYF.

The CDR3 DNA is TGTGCCAGCAGTGAAACAAGGACAGGGGGCAATGGCTACACCTTC. It yields the protein CASSETRTGGNGYTF. The chain uses TRBV25-1 and TRBJ1-2, with 11 bases lining up with TRBD1. In germline, CDR1 is MGHDK, CDR2 SYGVNS. This CDR3 contains 15 residues. Trimming removed 2 bases from V and 6 bases from J; junction bases left unmatched: 5.

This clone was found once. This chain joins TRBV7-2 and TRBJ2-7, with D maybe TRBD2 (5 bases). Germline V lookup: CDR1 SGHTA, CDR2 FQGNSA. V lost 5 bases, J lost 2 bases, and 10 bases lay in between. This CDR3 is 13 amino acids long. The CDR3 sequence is CASSARVPYEQYF. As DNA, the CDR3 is TGTGCCAGCAGCGCGAGGGTGCCCTACGAGCAGTACTTC.